This TCR beta chain derives from a study of CD8+ T cells in alopecia areata. Study results and limitations: A large proportion of expanded lesional clones were detected persisting in scalp and blood during tofacitinib.

RNA was isolated and reverse transcribed to cDNA, the sequencing template. Generated by immunoSEQ multiplex PCR, the TCRdb table keeps only in-frame clones and is missing some. The data hold about 270,000 clones, with around 64% observed a single time. About this clone: Its antigen remains unidentified.

Germline V gene sequence: CDR1 MNHEY, CDR2 SVGAGI. The trim removed 6 bases at V and 0 bases at J, leaving 8 bases unmatched. The CDR3 extends over 15 amino acids. Treatment specified: oral pan-JAK inhibitor, 5-10 mg twice daily. The clonotype was recovered from a human donor with alopecia areata. Source: CD4+ T cells sorted from blood, taken at roughly week 53, from a patient treated with tofacitinib. The chain uses TRBV6-5 and TRBJ2-7, with 7 bases fitting TRBD1. CDR3 in amino acids: CASSRQGGTSYEQYF. For the CDR3, the DNA is TGTGCCAGCAGCCGACAGGGTGGTACCTCCTACGAGCAGTACTTC.